What follows is one TCR beta chain and its context. The data are from a study of T cell changes during pregnancy in multiple sclerosis. The J segment lost 1 base and the V segment lost 4 bases, leaving 8 bases of the junction unmatched. Germline V gene data show CDR1 as MNHNY and CDR2 as SVGAGI (reference sequence). This CDR3 region has 16 residues. Clones were read by immunoSEQ multiplex PCR, and TCRdb kept only the in-frame ones, dropping some. Found here are 50,000 to 65,000 clones, about 91% of them singletons; the top ten hold 0.85% to 1%. The sequence came from a female donor with multiple sclerosis, enrolled in a pregnancy study. Sequencing used peripheral blood, obtained in the first trimester of pregnancy. V is TRBV6-6 and J is TRBJ1-1; 8 bases are shared with TRBD1. The CDR3 DNA reads as TGTGCCAGCAGTTTCAATCCCGGGACAGGGAACACTGAAGCTTTCTTT. Translation: CASSFNPGTGNTEAFF.